This is a list of T cell receptor beta chains from one sample in a study of control samples from healthy donors and cancer patients. The table came from immunoSEQ multiplex PCR; TCRdb's copy has only in-frame clones and leaves some out. The data hold tens of thousands of clones, with approximately 82% observed a single time. The sequenced sample was PBMCs. These receptor sequences come from a woman aged 55 to 70 with lung cancer. The CDR3 runs from the conserved cysteine through the conserved F or W. D genes are given only for firm matches. Clone size appears in some rows only: once, few, many, or a class for an expanded clone.

d_call	clone_size	v_call	j_call	cdr3_aa	cdr3_nt
-	-	TRBV6-2/TRBV6-3	TRBJ1-1	CASTPLRDTEAFF	TGTGCCAGCACCCCTCTTCGGGACACTGAAGCTTTCTTT
-	-	TRBV5-1	TRBJ1-1	CASSLVDTEAFF	TGCGCCAGCAGCTTGGTAGATACTGAAGCTTTCTTT
-	-	TRBV6-2/TRBV6-3	TRBJ1-6	CASSYLRTNSPLHF	TGTGCCAGCAGTTACCTAAGGACTAATTCACCCCTCCACTTT
-	-	TRBV19	TRBJ2-2	CASRENTGELFF	TGTGCCAGCAGGGAGAACACCGGGGAGCTGTTTTTT
-	-	TRBV18	TRBJ1-1	CASSQGLDTEAFF	TGTGCCAGCTCTCAGGGGCTAGACACTGAAGCTTTCTTT
TRBD1	-	TRBV11-3	TRBJ2-2	CASSPRQGNTGELFF	TGTGCCAGCAGCCCCAGACAGGGCAACACCGGGGAGCTGTTTTTT
-	-	TRBV15	TRBJ2-3	CATSSRQLTDTQYF	TGTGCCACCAGCAGCCGACAGCTCACAGATACGCAGTATTTT
TRBD2	-	TRBV5-1	TRBJ2-5	CASSLVIGGSETQYF	TGCGCCAGCAGCTTGGTCATCGGGGGGTCAGAGACCCAGTACTTC
-	-	TRBV11-2	TRBJ1-1	CASSPEGRDEAFF	TGTGCCAGCAGCCCGGAGGGGAGGGACGAAGCTTTCTTT
-	-	TRBV6-2/TRBV6-3	TRBJ2-5	CASSQRRETQYF	TGTGCCAGCAGCCAACGCCGGGAGACCCAGTACTTC
-	-	TRBV7-2	TRBJ1-5	CASSSQPAQPQHF	TGTGCCAGCAGCAGTCAACCGGCCCAGCCCCAGCATTTT
-	-	TRBV7-3	TRBJ1-1	CASSPQGNTEAFF	TGTGCCAGCAGCCCCCAGGGCAACACTGAAGCTTTCTTT
TRBD1	once	TRBV18	TRBJ1-5	CASSPLMVWTGDQPQHF	TGTGCCAGCTCACCACTGATGGTTTGGACAGGTGATCAGCCCCAGCATTTT
TRBD2	-	TRBV24-1	TRBJ2-1	CATSDALAGGNEQFF	TGTGCCACCAGTGATGCACTAGCGGGGGGAAATGAGCAGTTCTTC
-	-	TRBV18	TRBJ1-2	CASSQGQMKFGYTF	TGTGCCAGCTCACAAGGACAGATGAAGTTTGGCTACACCTTC
-	-	TRBV18	TRBJ2-5	CASSPQDRQETQYF	TGTGCCAGCTCACCACAGGACAGACAAGAGACCCAGTACTTC
-	-	TRBV11-2	TRBJ1-1	CASSLAAAEAFF	TGTGCCAGCAGCTTAGCGGCCGCTGAAGCTTTCTTT
-	-	TRBV7-9	TRBJ1-5	CASSLGNQPQHF	TGTGCCAGCAGCTTAGGCAATCAGCCCCAGCATTTT
-	-	TRBV5-6	TRBJ2-6	CATTQGFSDGANVLTF	TGTGCCACCACACAGGGTTTTTCGGATGGGGCCAACGTCCTGACTTTC
-	-	TRBV10-3	TRBJ1-1	CAIRRGGGTEAFF	TGTGCCATCAGGCGGGGAGGGGGCACTGAAGCTTTCTTT
-	-	TRBV7-3	TRBJ2-5	CASSPAGTLGETQYF	TGTGCCAGCAGCCCGGCCGGGACTCTAGGCGAGACCCAGTACTTC
-	-	TRBV19	TRBJ1-2	CASVDGGGSDGYTF	TGTGCCAGCGTGGACGGAGGGGGGTCCGATGGCTACACCTTC
-	-	TRBV19	TRBJ1-2	CASRRGGNYGYTF	TGTGCCAGTAGACGCGGCGGAAACTATGGCTACACCTTC
-	-	TRBV29-1	TRBJ1-1	CSVGSGETEAFF	TGCAGCGTTGGGTCAGGGGAAACTGAAGCTTTCTTT
-	-	TRBV19	TRBJ1-2	CASSTDLKRYGYTF	TGTGCCAGTAGTACGGATCTAAAGCGCTATGGCTACACCTTC
TRBD1	-	TRBV5-5	TRBJ1-1	CASGADRGYTEAFF	TGTGCCAGCGGCGCGGACAGGGGGTACACTGAAGCTTTCTTT
-	-	TRBV29-1	TRBJ2-1	CSSGGRYNEQFF	TGCAGCTCCGGGGGGCGTTACAATGAGCAGTTCTTC
-	-	TRBV29-1	TRBJ2-7	CSVGNRDLYEQYF	TGCAGCGTTGGGAACAGGGACCTCTACGAGCAGTACTTC
TRBD2	-	TRBV9	TRBJ2-3	CASSGRLAGGFTDTQYF	TGTGCCAGCAGCGGGAGACTAGCGGGAGGTTTCACAGATACGCAGTATTTT
TRBD1	-	TRBV2	TRBJ2-2	CASRGQRNTGELFF	TGTGCCAGCAGGGGACAGAGGAACACCGGGGAGCTGTTTTTT
TRBD1	-	TRBV19	TRBJ1-5	CASCFGTGGDQPQHF	TGTGCCAGTTGCTTTGGGACAGGGGGAGATCAGCCCCAGCATTTT
TRBD1	-	TRBV29-1	TRBJ1-2	CSVGGTAAINYGYTF	TGCAGCGTTGGGGGGACAGCAGCTATTAACTATGGCTACACCTTC
TRBD2	-	TRBV13	TRBJ2-7	CASSHLLAGGSYEQYF	TGTGCCAGCAGCCACCTACTAGCGGGGGGGTCCTACGAGCAGTACTTC
-	-	TRBV10-3	TRBJ1-5	CAISRDMGNQPQHF	TGTGCCATCTCCCGGGACATGGGCAATCAGCCCCAGCATTTT
TRBD1	-	TRBV3-1/TRBV3-2	TRBJ1-2	CASSRAGGGLYGYTF	TGTGCCAGCAGCCGTGCGGGAGGGGGCCTCTATGGCTACACCTTC
TRBD1	-	TRBV7-3	TRBJ1-1	CASSLFLSGGEAFF	TGTGCCAGCAGCTTGTTTTTGTCAGGGGGTGAAGCTTTCTTT
-	-	TRBV30	TRBJ2-7	CAWSVGLATYEQYF	TGTGCCTGGAGTGTCGGGCTAGCGACCTACGAGCAGTACTTC
-	-	TRBV6-5	TRBJ1-3	CASSYSRTANTIYF	TGTGCCAGCAGTTACTCGAGGACGGCGAACACCATATATTTT
TRBD1	-	TRBV6-5	TRBJ2-2	CASRRDRGSGELFF	TGTGCCAGCAGGCGGGACAGGGGGTCCGGGGAGCTGTTTTTT
TRBD2	-	TRBV11-2	TRBJ2-7	CASSNKGLAGDYEQYF	TGTGCCAGCAGCAATAAAGGACTAGCGGGGGACTACGAGCAGTACTTC
TRBD2	-	TRBV7-8	TRBJ2-1	CASSFSGLAGVGEQFF	TGTGCCAGCAGCTTCTCTGGACTAGCGGGAGTAGGTGAGCAGTTCTTC
TRBD1	-	TRBV25-1	TRBJ2-5	CASSEGTGIQETQYF	TGTGCCAGCAGTGAGGGGACAGGTATCCAAGAGACCCAGTACTTC
-	-	TRBV6-2/TRBV6-3	TRBJ2-7	CASSYSILKQYF	TGTGCCAGCAGTTACTCGATACTGAAGCAGTACTTC
-	-	TRBV27	TRBJ1-2	CASSLKGEPDGYTF	TGTGCCAGCAGTTTAAAGGGGGAGCCCGATGGCTACACCTTC
-	-	TRBV28	TRBJ1-2	CASSLNGRGYTF	TGTGCCAGCAGTTTAAACGGTCGTGGCTACACCTTC
-	-	TRBV19	TRBJ2-7	CASSVRTATYEQYF	TGTGCCAGTAGTGTCAGGACGGCCACATACGAGCAGTACTTC
TRBD1	-	TRBV5-6	TRBJ1-1	CASSFAGTGHTEAFF	TGTGCCAGCAGCTTCGCCGGGACAGGTCACACTGAAGCTTTCTTT
-	-	TRBV11-2	TRBJ1-1	CASSLGRTDEAFF	TGTGCCAGCAGCTTAGGTAGGACGGATGAAGCTTTCTTT
-	-	TRBV2	TRBJ1-2	CASGGAEIDGYTF	TGTGCCAGCGGCGGGGCGGAAATCGATGGCTACACCTTC
TRBD2	-	TRBV10-1	TRBJ2-7	CASSGSSGAKQYF	TGCGCCAGCAGTGGGAGTAGCGGGGCGAAGCAGTACTTC
TRBD2	-	TRBV7-6	TRBJ2-1	CASSFLSGDLFDEQFF	TGTGCCAGCAGCTTTCTTAGCGGGGATCTCTTCGATGAGCAGTTCTTC
-	-	TRBV3-1/TRBV3-2	TRBJ2-2	CASSQDPRGANTGELFF	TGTGCCAGCAGCCAAGATCCGCGGGGCGCTAACACCGGGGAGCTGTTTTTT
-	few	TRBV19	TRBJ1-4	CASSKDSANEKLFF	TGTGCCAGTAGTAAGGACAGCGCGAATGAAAAACTGTTTTTT
TRBD2	-	TRBV15	TRBJ2-1	CATSNRLADNYNEQFF	TGTGCCACCAGCAATAGGCTAGCGGATAATTACAATGAGCAGTTCTTC
TRBD1	-	TRBV18	TRBJ2-2	CASSPTLGTGTGELFF	TGTGCCAGCTCACCGACCCTCGGGACAGGTACCGGGGAGCTGTTTTTT